The entry that follows covers one T cell receptor beta chain sequence. Profiled with immunoSEQ multiplex PCR; TCRdb holds only in-frame clones, not every one. This sample carries 90,000 to 100,000 clones, roughly 90% of them seen once, and the ten largest clones take 1.5%. Germline V gene lookup returns CDR1 MNHNS and CDR2 SASEGT. V lost 1 base, J lost 7 bases, and 7 bases lay in between. CDR3 length equals 12 residues. This sample was taken from a study of T cell changes during pregnancy in multiple sclerosis. The source was peripheral blood, collected in the first trimester of pregnancy. This clonotype was obtained from a female donor with multiple sclerosis, enrolled in a pregnancy study. This chain links TRBV6-1 with TRBJ1-1; D perhaps matches TRBD1 (5 bases). CDR3 nucleotides: TGTGCCAGCAGTGAAGGGGGCCTTGAAGCTTTCTTT. This gives the protein CASSEGGLEAFF.